The rows below give T cell receptor beta chains drawn from one sample of a study of spatial heterogeneity in lung cancer. MiXCR, run by TCRdb on the 5' RACE reads, gives a single entry per CDR3 protein. The sample carries nearly 95,000 distinct CDR3 sequences, just under 20% recorded once. The source was PBMCs, collected at follow-up. Receptors originate from a male donor with early-stage non-small cell lung cancer. Both conserved end residues are part of each CDR3. D genes are given only for firm matches. Part of the rows lack a size; the others show once, few, many or a class for expanded clones.

CDR3 DNA: TGCGCCAGTTCGGGACGGTACACAGATACGCAGTATTTT
CDR3 protein: CASSGRYTDTQYF
V gene: TRBV10-1
J gene: TRBJ2-3
clone size: few
D gene: -

CDR3 DNA: TGTGCCAGCGGGAGGTACACTGAAGCTTTCTTT
CDR3 protein: CASGRYTEAFF
V gene: TRBV2
J gene: TRBJ1-1
clone size: -
D gene: -

CDR3 DNA: TGCGCCAGCAGCCACAAAACAGCTAACACTGAAGCTTTCTTT
CDR3 protein: CASSHKTANTEAFF
V gene: TRBV4-1
J gene: TRBJ1-1
clone size: -
D gene: -

CDR3 DNA: TGTGCCAGCAGCGCCGACAGCTTCGACACCGGGGAGCTGTTTTTT
CDR3 protein: CASSADSFDTGELFF
V gene: TRBV9
J gene: TRBJ2-2
clone size: medium-sized
D gene: -

CDR3 DNA: TGTGCCAGCAGCCTAGGGACTAGCGGAACCTACGAGCAGTACTTC
CDR3 protein: CASSLGTSGTYEQYF
V gene: TRBV3-1
J gene: TRBJ2-7
clone size: few
D gene: TRBD2

CDR3 DNA: TGCAGTGCTAGCCCGACAGGTCGTGAGCAGCCCCAGCATTTT
CDR3 protein: CSASPTGREQPQHF
V gene: TRBV20-1
J gene: TRBJ1-5
clone size: many
D gene: -

CDR3 DNA: TGTGCCAGCAGCTTTCAGACAGGGCATGGCTCTGGGGCCAACGTCCTGACTTTC
CDR3 protein: CASSFQTGHGSGANVLTF
V gene: TRBV7-6
J gene: TRBJ2-6
clone size: few
D gene: TRBD1

CDR3 DNA: TGTGCCATCAGTGTGGGAGGGACTGAAGCTTTCTTT
CDR3 protein: CAISVGGTEAFF
V gene: TRBV10-3
J gene: TRBJ1-1
clone size: few
D gene: -

CDR3 DNA: TGCAGCGGCCAGGACTGGGAGGGCGGGGAGACCCAGTACTTC
CDR3 protein: CSGQDWEGGETQYF
V gene: TRBV29-1
J gene: TRBJ2-5
clone size: medium-sized
D gene: TRBD2

CDR3 DNA: TGTGCCAGCAGCTTAAGGGCTAGCGGTAACACCGGGGAGCTGTTTTTT
CDR3 protein: CASSLRASGNTGELFF
V gene: TRBV7-2
J gene: TRBJ2-2
clone size: many
D gene: TRBD2

CDR3 DNA: TGTGCCAGCAATCCTAGCGGGAGTACCAATGAGCAGTTCTTC
CDR3 protein: CASNPSGSTNEQFF
V gene: TRBV6-2/TRBV6-3
J gene: TRBJ2-1
clone size: few
D gene: TRBD2

CDR3 DNA: TGTGCCAGCAGTTACGCTAGCGCGCTGTACAATGAGCAGTTCTTC
CDR3 protein: CASSYASALYNEQFF
V gene: TRBV6-5
J gene: TRBJ2-1
clone size: -
D gene: -

CDR3 DNA: TGCAGTGCTGGGGACAGGGCCTCAGGCAACGTCCTGACTTTC
CDR3 protein: CSAGDRASGNVLTF
V gene: TRBV20-1
J gene: TRBJ2-6
clone size: few
D gene: TRBD1

CDR3 DNA: TGCAGTGCTAGACCGGAGGGTGCAAACGAGCAGTACTTC
CDR3 protein: CSARPEGANEQYF
V gene: TRBV20-1
J gene: TRBJ2-7
clone size: -
D gene: -

CDR3 DNA: TGTGCCAGCAGTTTATACCTGGGAGCTTCCTCTGGGGCCAACGTCCTGACTTTC
CDR3 protein: CASSLYLGASSGANVLTF
V gene: TRBV12-3/TRBV12-4
J gene: TRBJ2-6
clone size: -
D gene: -

CDR3 DNA: TGTGCCAGCGGGGGGACAGGGGGCTACTATGGCTACACCTTC
CDR3 protein: CASGGTGGYYGYTF
V gene: TRBV12-3/TRBV12-4
J gene: TRBJ1-2
clone size: once
D gene: TRBD1

CDR3 DNA: TGCAGCGTTTCGGGGTCGGACGGGCGTAACACCGGGGAGCTGTTTTTT
CDR3 protein: CSVSGSDGRNTGELFF
V gene: TRBV29-1
J gene: TRBJ2-2
clone size: few
D gene: -

CDR3 DNA: TGTGCCAGCAGCTTACTGCCAGGCGCTAACTACGAGCAGTACTTC
CDR3 protein: CASSLLPGANYEQYF
V gene: TRBV11-1
J gene: TRBJ2-7
clone size: few
D gene: -

CDR3 DNA: TGTGCCAGCTCTAGCGCCGCGAACAATGAGCAGTTCTTC
CDR3 protein: CASSSAANNEQFF
V gene: TRBV12-3/TRBV12-4
J gene: TRBJ2-1
clone size: many
D gene: -

CDR3 DNA: TGTGCCAGCTCACCCCCGGCAGGAACGGGGACCGGGGAGCTGTTTTTT
CDR3 protein: CASSPPAGTGTGELFF
V gene: TRBV18
J gene: TRBJ2-2
clone size: -
D gene: -

CDR3 DNA: TGTGCCACCAAGCTCGGGGGGGAGACCCAGTACTTC
CDR3 protein: CATKLGGETQYF
V gene: TRBV24-1
J gene: TRBJ2-5
clone size: -
D gene: TRBD2

CDR3 DNA: TGTGCCAGCAGTTTGCAGGGGTCTAACTATGGCTACACCTTC
CDR3 protein: CASSLQGSNYGYTF
V gene: TRBV27
J gene: TRBJ1-2
clone size: -
D gene: -

CDR3 DNA: TGTGCCAGCAGTTTATTAATGGGCAGGGGGGGCACTGAAGCTTTCTTT
CDR3 protein: CASSLLMGRGGTEAFF
V gene: TRBV28
J gene: TRBJ1-1
clone size: few
D gene: TRBD1

CDR3 DNA: TGTGCCAGCAGATTCGCAGAGAACACTGAAGCTTTCTTT
CDR3 protein: CASRFAENTEAFF
V gene: TRBV5-4
J gene: TRBJ1-1
clone size: -
D gene: -

CDR3 DNA: TGCGCCAGCAGCTTGGATCAGGGAGATGGCTACACCTTC
CDR3 protein: CASSLDQGDGYTF
V gene: TRBV5-1
J gene: TRBJ1-2
clone size: -
D gene: -

CDR3 DNA: TGTGCCAGTAGTTTCGACAGGCTAACCGCTGGCTACACCTTC
CDR3 protein: CASSFDRLTAGYTF
V gene: TRBV19
J gene: TRBJ1-2
clone size: -
D gene: -

CDR3 DNA: TGTGCCAGCAGCTTAGCGGTGGTCCGGGACAAGCGAGTAGATACGCAGTATTTT
CDR3 protein: CASSLAVVRDKRVDTQYF
V gene: TRBV7-9
J gene: TRBJ2-3
clone size: -
D gene: -

CDR3 DNA: TGTGCCAGCAGTGGAGGTCAAGCTAACTATGGCTACACCTTC
CDR3 protein: CASSGGQANYGYTF
V gene: TRBV2
J gene: TRBJ1-2
clone size: -
D gene: -

CDR3 DNA: TGTGCCAGCAGCTTAGCTAGTTTGGCAGGAGAGACCCAGTACTTC
CDR3 protein: CASSLASLAGETQYF
V gene: TRBV7-2
J gene: TRBJ2-5
clone size: -
D gene: -

CDR3 DNA: TGTGCCAGCAGCTTGCAGGGTGCATCTGAAGCTTTCTTT
CDR3 protein: CASSLQGASEAFF
V gene: TRBV5-4
J gene: TRBJ1-1
clone size: few
D gene: -

CDR3 DNA: TGTGCCAGCAGTCCAGGGGGGAGCACTGAAGCTTTCTTT
CDR3 protein: CASSPGGSTEAFF
V gene: TRBV12-3/TRBV12-4
J gene: TRBJ1-1
clone size: -
D gene: TRBD1

CDR3 DNA: TGTGCCAGCAACAAAACGAACCCCCGGGGGGAAGAGACCCAGTACTTC
CDR3 protein: CASNKTNPRGEETQYF
V gene: TRBV2
J gene: TRBJ2-5
clone size: -
D gene: TRBD2

CDR3 DNA: TGTGCCACCCGGGATCCGGGACGGCCCCAGCATTTT
CDR3 protein: CATRDPGRPQHF
V gene: TRBV9
J gene: TRBJ1-5
clone size: few
D gene: -

CDR3 DNA: TGTGCCAGCAGTGAAATAGGACAGGGGCAGGGCGAGCAGTACTTC
CDR3 protein: CASSEIGQGQGEQYF
V gene: TRBV2
J gene: TRBJ2-7
clone size: few
D gene: TRBD1

CDR3 DNA: TGTGCCAGCAGCTTAGAGGGTGCGGGGCGAGGAAACACCATATATTTT
CDR3 protein: CASSLEGAGRGNTIYF
V gene: TRBV7-2
J gene: TRBJ1-3
clone size: few
D gene: -

CDR3 DNA: TGCAGTGCCCCCAGAGGGGGACAGGGGGCTAGTTTTAACTATGGCTACACCTTC
CDR3 protein: CSAPRGGQGASFNYGYTF
V gene: TRBV20-1
J gene: TRBJ1-2
clone size: -
D gene: TRBD1

CDR3 DNA: TGCAGTGCTAGAGATTCAAGAGGGACCACCATATATTTT
CDR3 protein: CSARDSRGTTIYF
V gene: TRBV20-1
J gene: TRBJ1-3
clone size: few
D gene: -

CDR3 DNA: TGTGCCAGCAGCTCATACGGGAGTCGAAGTCTAGCGGGAGCAGATACGCAGTATTTT
CDR3 protein: CASSSYGSRSLAGADTQYF
V gene: TRBV11-2
J gene: TRBJ2-3
clone size: few
D gene: TRBD2

CDR3 DNA: TGTGCCAGCAGCCCCGGGACTAGCGGGATCGGTCGTAATGAGCAGTTCTTC
CDR3 protein: CASSPGTSGIGRNEQFF
V gene: TRBV6-6
J gene: TRBJ2-1
clone size: -
D gene: TRBD2

CDR3 DNA: TGTGCCAGCAGCTTTGGGTTTGAGCAGTTCTTC
CDR3 protein: CASSFGFEQFF
V gene: TRBV12-3/TRBV12-4
J gene: TRBJ2-1
clone size: few
D gene: -

CDR3 DNA: TGTGCCAGCAGTAGCGGGAGGGCGGTAGACGAGCAGTACTTC
CDR3 protein: CASSSGRAVDEQYF
V gene: TRBV6-5
J gene: TRBJ2-7
clone size: -
D gene: TRBD2

CDR3 DNA: TGCAGCGTTGAACCGGGACAGGGGAGGTCGGGGGAGCTGTTTTTT
CDR3 protein: CSVEPGQGRSGELFF
V gene: TRBV29-1
J gene: TRBJ2-2
clone size: few
D gene: TRBD1

CDR3 DNA: TGTGCCAGCAGCGAAGGACAGGGGTTAGCAAGAAATCAGCCCCAGCATTTT
CDR3 protein: CASSEGQGLARNQPQHF
V gene: TRBV7-2
J gene: TRBJ1-5
clone size: -
D gene: TRBD1

CDR3 DNA: TGCGCCAGCAGCCTGACGACAGGGGCGAACACCGGGGAGCTGTTTTTT
CDR3 protein: CASSLTTGANTGELFF
V gene: TRBV5-1
J gene: TRBJ2-2
clone size: -
D gene: TRBD1

CDR3 DNA: TGTGCCAGCTCACTAATGGCGCCGGAAAAACTGTTTTTT
CDR3 protein: CASSLMAPEKLFF
V gene: TRBV18
J gene: TRBJ1-4
clone size: -
D gene: -

CDR3 DNA: TGTGCCAGCCTCTACTGGGGGTGTCAGCCCCAGCATTTT
CDR3 protein: CASLYWGCQPQHF
V gene: TRBV6-5
J gene: TRBJ1-5
clone size: -
D gene: -

CDR3 DNA: TGTGCCAGCTCACCTTCAGCGGGAGAGGGTAGCCACGAGCAGTACTTC
CDR3 protein: CASSPSAGEGSHEQYF
V gene: TRBV18
J gene: TRBJ2-7
clone size: many
D gene: TRBD2

CDR3 DNA: TGTGCCAGCAGCTTGGGACAAAACATCTGGGTGACCCAGTACTTC
CDR3 protein: CASSLGQNIWVTQYF
V gene: TRBV7-9
J gene: TRBJ2-5
clone size: few
D gene: -

CDR3 DNA: TGCAGTGCTGTTGACGGGACGGATCCGCGCGGGGCCAACGTCCTGACTTTC
CDR3 protein: CSAVDGTDPRGANVLTF
V gene: TRBV20-1
J gene: TRBJ2-6
clone size: -
D gene: -

CDR3 DNA: TGCAGTGCGATTGGGACAGGGAATTTCCCTGGGGCCAACGTCCTGACTTTC
CDR3 protein: CSAIGTGNFPGANVLTF
V gene: TRBV20-1
J gene: TRBJ2-6
clone size: many
D gene: TRBD1

CDR3 DNA: TGTGCCAGCAGTCCTGGACAGGGTACTCAGTACTTC
CDR3 protein: CASSPGQGTQYF
V gene: TRBV2
J gene: TRBJ2-5
clone size: few
D gene: TRBD1

CDR3 DNA: TGTGCCAGCAGTTATGGTCCGAACGAGAACACTGAAGCTTTCTTT
CDR3 protein: CASSYGPNENTEAFF
V gene: TRBV6-5
J gene: TRBJ1-1
clone size: -
D gene: -

CDR3 DNA: TGTGCCAGCTCACCAAGCCAGAGAAGTAACTATGGCTACACCTTC
CDR3 protein: CASSPSQRSNYGYTF
V gene: TRBV18
J gene: TRBJ1-2
clone size: few
D gene: -

CDR3 DNA: TGTGCCAGCAGCTCACACCCACGGGACAGGAACTATGGCTACACCTTC
CDR3 protein: CASSSHPRDRNYGYTF
V gene: TRBV5-6
J gene: TRBJ1-2
clone size: -
D gene: TRBD1